The 24 T cell receptor beta chains in this list originate from one sample, sequenced in a study of CD4 and CD8 cells across lung adenocarcinoma regions. In TCRdb, the PCR reads were re-called with MiXCR into one record per CDR3 protein. The sample comprises fewer than 30,000 distinct CDR3 sequences, around 53% of which are singletons, and about half rests with the top ten. The material sequenced was CD8+ T cells from the center of a lung tumor. Receptor source: a male donor with lung adenocarcinoma. The CD4 and CD8 labels of this study may be unreliable.

About this clonotype itself: A junction end diverges from the germline sequence, so it may reflect a read error. The rearrangement joins TRBV10-1 to TRBJ2-5; D tentatively reads TRBD1 or TRBD2 (6 bases each). Germline loops: CDR1 WNHNN, CDR2 SYGVQD (reference sequence). The CDR3 has 15 amino acids. The CDR3, as DNA: TGCGCCAGGGGGGACGGGGGCCGTGAAGAAGATACGCAGTACTTT. The encoded protein is CARGDGGREEDTQYF.

This clonotype was detected only once. The chain combines TRBV9 with TRBJ2-2; 12 positions match TRBD2. The length of the CDR3 is 18 residues. J lost 5 bases, V lost 0 bases, and 8 bases had no gene match. CDR1 is SGDLS and CDR2 is YYNGEE in the germline V gene. CDR3 sequence (DNA): TGTGCCAGCAGCGTAGCTCCTAGCGGGAGGGCCGGAACCGGGGAGCTGTTTTTT. This translates into CASSVAPSGRAGTGELFF.

As to this clonotype: A much larger clone is a single base away; this may be a read error. This chain uses TRBV5-1 with TRBJ2-1, with D unresolved. The CDR3 sequence is 11 residues long. Germline-derived CDR1 and CDR2 are SGHRS and YFSETQ. Trimming shortened V by 4 bases and J by 10 bases, and 9 bases separated the two germline ends. CDR3 nucleotide sequence: TGCGCCAGCAGCCTTCCCGGCGAGCAGTTCTTC. Translated: CASSLPGEQFF.

This clonotype was found a few times. Its ends do not fully match the called genes, so a read error is possible. This chain connects TRBV7-7 to TRBJ2-7; D perhaps matches TRBD1 (5 bases). Germline V gene lookup returns CDR1 SSHAT and CDR2 FNYEAQ (reference sequence). CDR3 size: 15 residues. The CDR3 bases are TGTGCTAGCAGCTTAGCAAAAGGGGTGGCCTACGAGCAGTACTTC. Amino acid sequence: CASSLAKGVAYEQYF.

The chain joins TRBV11-2 to TRBJ2-1; D could derive from TRBD1 or TRBD2 (6 bases each). Judging by the DNA end, TRBJ2-7 fits better; the J call may be wrong. Germline CDR1 reads SGHAT; CDR2 reads FQNNGV. The length of the CDR3 is 13 residues. The CDR3 coding sequence is TGTGCCAGCAGCAACGGAGGGGGTACCGAGCAGTACTTC. This encodes CASSNGGGTEQYF.

This chain links TRBV27 with TRBJ2-3, with 7 nucleotides matching TRBD2. The V segment lost 7 bases and the J segment 7 bases; nucleotides outside the gene matches: 14. The CDR3 contains 15 residues. Germline-derived CDR1 and CDR2 are MNHEY and SMNVEV (reference sequence). CDR3 sequence (DNA): TGTGCCAGCACCTCAGAGCTGACTAGCAAAAATACGCAGTATTTT. Translating gives CASTSELTSKNTQYF.

This chain connects TRBV7-2 to TRBJ2-3, with D perhaps TRBD1 or TRBD2 (5 bases each). V lost 0 bases to trimming and J lost 2 bases, with 9 bases between them. Germline values: CDR1 SGHTA, CDR2 FQGNSA. The CDR3 is 15 amino acids. CDR3 region: CASSLAGAPTDTQYF. CDR3 coding DNA: TGTGCCAGCAGCTTAGCCGGGGCCCCCACAGATACGCAGTATTTT.

V is TRBV3-1 and J is TRBJ2-1, with 9 bases lining up with TRBD2. CDR3 length: 20 amino acids. In germline, CDR1 is LGHDT, CDR2 YNNKEL (reference sequence). J was trimmed by 7 bases and V by 0 bases; bases with no gene match: 19. The CDR3 region is CASSQEEMGTSSLGRNEQFF. CDR3 bases: TGTGCCAGCAGCCAAGAAGAAATGGGGACTAGCAGTCTAGGTCGGAATGAGCAGTTCTTC.

This clonotype has just a few counts. The rearrangement joins TRBV11-2 to TRBJ2-1; no clear D. CDR1 is SGHAT and CDR2 is FQNNGV in the germline V gene. V lost 0 bases, J lost 9 bases, and 12 bases lay in between. This CDR3 spans 14 amino acids. DNA of the CDR3: TGTGCCAGCAGCTTAGAGACTGGTATAAGTGAGCAGTTCTTC. Translating gives CASSLETGISEQFF. Full variable domain (outside the CDR3, taken from reference TRBV11-2 and TRBJ2-1): EAGVAQSPRYKIIEKRQSVAFWCNPISGHATLYWYQQILGQGPKLLIQFQNNGVVDDSQLPKDRFSAERLKGVDSTLKIQPAKLEDSAVYLCASSLETGISEQFFGPGTRLTVL.

This clonotype has a single count. The junction differs from germline at one of its ends, possibly a read error. This chain links TRBV6-1 with TRBJ2-3, with 10 bases fitting TRBD2. From germline, CDR1 is MNHNS and CDR2 SASEGT. This CDR3 has 16 residues. CDR3 protein: CASAGAGGRGEETQYF. Here the CDR3 DNA reads TGTGCCAGCGCGGGAGCGGGGGGGCGTGGGGAAGAGACCCAGTATTTC.

By sample fraction, this clonotype is medium-sized. The CDR3 DNA reads TGTGCCAGCAGTGAGGGGACAGTCTATGGCTACACCTTC. Translated: CASSEGTVYGYTF. The rearrangement uses TRBV6-1 and TRBJ1-2; 7 bases align to TRBD1. Per germline, CDR1 MNHNS and CDR2 SASEGT. V trimming: 3 bases; J trimming: 4 bases; junction bases outside the gene matches: 2. CDR3 length: 13 amino acids.

As for this clonotype: At one boundary the junction diverges from the germline segment, which might be a read error. This rearrangement joins TRBV27 to TRBJ2-3; no clear D. The CDR3 runs to 16 residues. The V gene's germline CDR1 is MNHEY and CDR2 SMNVEV (reference sequence). CDR3 sequence (DNA): TGTGCCAGCAGTTTATCGTTGCGACGAGCCAAAAATACGCAGTACTTT. Residues: CASSLSLRRAKNTQYF.

The chain carries TRBV5-1 and TRBJ2-5; D is perhaps TRBD2 (5 bases). Trimming took 2 bases from V and 11 from J, leaving 25 bases between them. Per the germline V gene, CDR1 is SGHRS and CDR2 is YFSETQ. The CDR3 sequence is 16 residues long. CDR3 region: CASSFGLGGSYNEQYF. Here the CDR3 DNA reads TGCGCCAGCAGCTTTGGATTAGGAGGCTCCTACAATGAGCAGTACTTC.

This chain links TRBV14 with TRBJ2-2; 8 nucleotides agree with TRBD1. This CDR3 comprises 15 residues. CDR1 and CDR2 from the germline V gene are SGHDN and FVKESK. Trimming at V came to 5 bases and at J to 4 bases, leaving 6 bases not matched to a gene. The CDR3 reads CASSTGGRLTGELFF. As DNA, the CDR3 is TGTGCCAGCAGCACAGGGGGTCGGCTCACCGGGGAGCTGTTTTTT.

This clonotype has only one observation. Germline and junction disagree at one end, which may indicate a read error. The gene calls are TRBV6-1 and TRBJ2-3; tentatively, D is TRBD1 (6 bases). Germline CDR1 MNHNS, CDR2 SASEGT. This CDR3 contains 16 residues. CDR3 in amino acids: CASGGPGAGDGDTQYF. In DNA, the CDR3 is TGTGCCAGCGGGGGACCCGGGGCAGGGGATGGGGATACGCAGTATTTC.

This clonotype has more than one count but fewer than ten. This chain joins TRBV27 and TRBJ1-6; maybe TRBD1 (5 bases). The CDR3 runs 13 residues. Per germline, CDR1 MNHEY and CDR2 SMNVEV (reference sequence). The germline V and J ends were trimmed by 8 bases and 7 bases, with 12 bases remaining between them. CDR3: CASGTRENSPLHF. CDR3 bases: TGTGCCAGCGGGACCAGGGAGAATTCACCCCTCCACTTT.

Comments on this clonotype: The junction and the germline gene differ at one end; a read error may be behind it. V and J are TRBV6-4 and TRBJ2-3; 7 bases match TRBD2. Germline V CDR1 and CDR2: MRHNA, SNTAGT. This CDR3 region has 15 residues. CDR3 protein: CASSAGGEATDTQYF. The CDR3 DNA follows: TGTGCCAGCAGTGCGGGGGGAGAAGCCACAGATACGCAGTATTTC.

This clonotype was seen many times. A much larger clone is a single base away; this may be a read error. The rearrangement links TRBV10-1 to TRBJ2-5, with a weak D call TRBD2 (6 bases). Trimming shortened V by 5 bases and J by 11 bases, and 24 bases separated the two germline ends. The germline CDR1 and CDR2 sequences are WNHNN and SYGVQD (reference sequence). This CDR3 region has 15 residues. The CDR3 bases are TGCGCCAGCAGTTTGTCCGGGAGACCGTACAATGAGCAGTACTTC. Translating gives CASSLSGRPYNEQYF.

The chain combines TRBV10-1 with TRBJ2-5, with D tentatively TRBD2 (7 bases). The CDR3 totals 14 residues. Germline V gene lookup returns CDR1 WNHNN and CDR2 SYGVQD (reference sequence). V lost 6 bases, J lost 11 bases, and 22 bases lay in between. CDR3 amino acids: CASRGPGGTNTQYF. The DNA of the CDR3 is TGCGCCAGCAGGGGGCCGGGGGGCACAAACACTCAGTACTTC.

In the case of this clonotype: A junction end diverges from the germline sequence, so it may reflect a read error. CDR3 coding DNA: TGTGCCAGCAGTGTCTCGGCGCTGTGCGCCAAAGACATGCAGTACTTC. The encoded protein is CASSVSALCAKDMQYF. The chain employs TRBV6-1 and TRBJ2-4; D unclear. This CDR3 is built from 16 residues. Germline-derived CDR1 and CDR2 are MNHNS and SASEGT.

The sample holds a few counts of this clonotype. At one end, the junction sequence differs from germline, possibly due to a read error. This CDR3 is CASSEAGIGAKNTQYF. CDR3 bases: TGTGCCAGCAGTGAAGCGGGGATAGGGGCCAAAAACACGCAGTATTTC. The chain joins TRBV6-1 to TRBJ2-4, with D possibly matching TRBD1 (5 bases). CDR1 and CDR2 (germline): MNHNS, SASEGT. There are 16 residues in the CDR3.

The V and J genes are TRBV10-3 and TRBJ2-3; D possibly corresponds to TRBD1 (5 bases). Trimming took off 10 bases at V and 5 bases at J, with 22 bases between the two ends. The CDR3 spans 15 residues. CDR1 is ENHRY, CDR2 SYGVKD, per germline. Here the CDR3 DNA reads TGTGCCACGAGGACAATGGGCCGGAACATAGATACGCAGTATTTT. This codes for CATRTMGRNIDTQYF.

This clonotype appeared many times. The chain joins TRBV6-1 to TRBJ1-5; D is unclear. The CDR3 has 15 amino acids. V lost 0 bases and J lost 4, with 10 bases in between. Germline loops: CDR1 MNHNS, CDR2 SASEGT. The CDR3 spells CASSEAIGWNQPQHF. CDR3 sequence (DNA): TGTGCCAGCAGTGAAGCGATAGGGTGGAATCAGCCCCAGCATTTT.

The rearrangement joins TRBV6-1 to TRBJ2-4; a possible D gene is TRBD2 (7 bases). V shed 6 bases and J shed 10 bases, with 25 bases lying between them. Germline loops: CDR1 MNHNS, CDR2 SASEGT. The CDR3 length is 16 residues. The CDR3 nucleotides are TGTGCCAGCAGGGGGGGGGGGGCCCGTGCCCAAGAGATTCAGTACTTC. It yields the protein CASRGGGARAQEIQYF.